This TCR beta chain was obtained from a study of blood T cells in healthy people across ages. Trimming stripped 7 bases from V and 7 bases from J, with 22 bases between. The CDR3 runs to 15 residues. CDR1 SGHTA and CDR2 FQGNSA come from the germline V gene. A second PCR of about 6 to 12 cycles used a sample-barcoded 5' primer and a J-beta primer mix. One entry per CDR3 protein results from TCRdb running MiXCR on the 5' RACE reads. The sample carries more than 550,000 distinct CDR3 sequences, 22% recorded once. This receptor was identified in a man between 65 and 79 years old in good health. The chain carries TRBV7-2 and TRBJ2-5; perhaps TRBD2 as D (5 bases). Sequencing input: blood. In DNA, the CDR3 is TGTGCCAGCATCCCTTTTTCTCCGGAAGGAGGGACCCAGTACTTC. As protein: CASIPFSPEGGTQYF.